This T cell receptor beta chain appears in the sequencing data of a study of T cells in Graves' hyperthyroidism and ophthalmopathy. Concerning this clonotype: As yet, its antigen is unknown.

Hyperthyroidism of Graves' type that showed no ophthalmopathy progression within 18 months was stable. Subjects aged 18 to 65 presented with newly diagnosed hyperthyroidism of less than 2 months' duration. CDR3 length: 15 residues. The V end lost 5 bases, the J end lost 0 bases, and 14 bases lay between the germline ends. Looked up from germline, CDR1 is SGHRS and CDR2 is YFSETQ. Regions amplified from RNA transcripts were the TCR beta CDR3 regions. With the HTBI primer set, the TCR CDR3 went through a first round of RT-PCR. TCRdb re-derived calls from the multiplex PCR reads in MiXCR, one entry per CDR3 protein. Seen here are roughly 300,000 distinct CDR3 sequences, roughly a fifth observed once, and the top ten hold less than 65%. Study-level results: The model identified upcoming ophthalmopathy a median roughly 6 months ahead of onset.

The chain uses TRBV5-1 and TRBJ2-5; D may be TRBD2 (5 bases). The sequence came from a woman in her 50s with Graves' hyperthyroidism. Sequenced input: blood. Here the CDR3 reads CASSGSPVYQETQYF. The CDR3 nucleotides read TGCGCCAGCAGTGGGAGCCCGGTTTACCAAGAGACCCAGTACTTC.